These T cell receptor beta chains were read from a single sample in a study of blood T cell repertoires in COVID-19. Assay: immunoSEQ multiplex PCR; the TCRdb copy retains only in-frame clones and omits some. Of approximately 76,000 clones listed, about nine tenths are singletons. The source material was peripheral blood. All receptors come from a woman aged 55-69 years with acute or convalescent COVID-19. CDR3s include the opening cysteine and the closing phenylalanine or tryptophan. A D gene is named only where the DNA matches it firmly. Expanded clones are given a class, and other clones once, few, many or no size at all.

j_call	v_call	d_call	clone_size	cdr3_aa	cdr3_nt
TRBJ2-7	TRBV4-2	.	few	CASSQAGGSYEQYF	TGTGCCAGCAGCCAGGCCGGCGGCTCCTACGAGCAGTACTTC
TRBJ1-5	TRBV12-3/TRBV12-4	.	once	CASSPLEQPQHF	TGTGCCAGCAGTCCCTTGGAGCAGCCCCAGCATTTT
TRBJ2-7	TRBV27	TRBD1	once	CASSWGQGGYEQYF	TGTGCCAGCAGTTGGGGACAGGGAGGCTACGAGCAGTACTTC
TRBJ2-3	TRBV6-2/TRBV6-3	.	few	CASSYSRGTDTQYF	TGTGCCAGCAGTTACTCGCGAGGCACAGATACGCAGTATTTT
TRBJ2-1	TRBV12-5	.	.	CASGQQGNEQFF	TGTGCTAGTGGCCAACAGGGTAATGAGCAGTTCTTC
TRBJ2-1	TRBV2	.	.	CASTQQGFPNYNEQFF	TGTGCCAGCACTCAACAGGGTTTCCCGAACTACAATGAGCAGTTCTTC
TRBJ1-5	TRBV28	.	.	CASSLMTVDQPQHF	TGTGCCAGCAGTTTAATGACAGTTGATCAGCCCCAGCATTTT
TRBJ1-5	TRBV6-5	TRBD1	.	CASRLGTGRNQPQHF	TGTGCCAGCAGACTCGGGACAGGGAGGAATCAGCCCCAGCATTTT
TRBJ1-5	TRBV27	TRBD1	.	CASTPLGQAGQPQHF	TGTGCCAGCACCCCCCTCGGACAGGCGGGGCAGCCCCAGCATTTT
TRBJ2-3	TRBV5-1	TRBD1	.	CASSDARGTDTQYF	TGCGCCAGCAGCGACGCCAGGGGGACAGATACGCAGTATTTT
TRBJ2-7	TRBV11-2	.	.	CASSLGPRYEQYF	TGTGCCAGCAGCTTAGGGCCCAGGTACGAGCAGTACTTC
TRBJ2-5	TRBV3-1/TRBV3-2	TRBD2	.	CASSQLSRLAGGKETQYF	TGTGCCAGCAGCCAACTATCAAGACTAGCGGGAGGCAAAGAGACCCAGTACTTC
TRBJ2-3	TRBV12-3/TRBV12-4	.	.	CASSLLSDTQYF	TGTGCCAGCAGTTTATTATCAGATACGCAGTATTTT
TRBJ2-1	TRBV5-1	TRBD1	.	CASSLEGQGQFF	TGCGCCAGCAGCTTGGAGGGACAGGGGCAGTTCTTC
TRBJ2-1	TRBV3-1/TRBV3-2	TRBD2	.	CASSQYTSGAEGEQFF	TGTGCCAGCAGCCAGTACACTAGCGGGGCAGAGGGTGAGCAGTTCTTC
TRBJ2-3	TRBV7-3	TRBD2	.	CASSSGTSGDTQYF	TGTGCCAGCAGCTCCGGGACTAGCGGGGATACGCAGTATTTT
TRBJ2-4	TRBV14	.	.	CASSPRWRGRDKNIQYF	TGTGCCAGCAGCCCCCGGTGGAGGGGGCGCGACAAAAACATTCAGTACTTC
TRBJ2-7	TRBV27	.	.	CASSSVSGSYEQYF	TGTGCCAGCAGTTCCGTGTCAGGATCCTACGAGCAGTACTTC
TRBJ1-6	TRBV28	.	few	CASSLAPGFNSPLHF	TGTGCCAGCAGCTTAGCCCCGGGTTTTAATTCACCCCTCCACTTT
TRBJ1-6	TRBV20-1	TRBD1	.	CSAITGGPLHF	TGCAGTGCTATAACAGGGGGCCCCCTCCACTTT
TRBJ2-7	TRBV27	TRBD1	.	CASSSPGQGTYEQYF	TGTGCCAGCAGTTCACCGGGACAGGGAACCTACGAGCAGTACTTC
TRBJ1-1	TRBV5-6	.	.	CASSITGSPTEAFF	TGTGCCAGCAGCATAACAGGGAGCCCCACTGAAGCTTTCTTT
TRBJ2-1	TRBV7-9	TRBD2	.	CASSSRPGLAGAGIEQFF	TGTGCCAGCAGCTCTAGACCCGGACTAGCGGGGGCGGGTATTGAGCAGTTCTTC
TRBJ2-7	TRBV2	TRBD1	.	CASSGDRGYEQYF	TGTGCCAGCAGTGGAGACAGGGGCTACGAGCAGTACTTC
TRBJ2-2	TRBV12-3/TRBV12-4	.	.	CASSLFSVGELFF	TGTGCCAGCAGTTTGTTCTCAGTCGGGGAGCTGTTTTTT
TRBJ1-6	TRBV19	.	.	CASSMGARASPLHF	TGTGCCAGTAGTATGGGGGCTCGGGCTTCACCCCTCCACTTT
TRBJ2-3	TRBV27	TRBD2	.	CATKPLAGSTDTQYF	TGTGCCACCAAACCCTTAGCGGGGAGCACAGATACGCAGTATTTT
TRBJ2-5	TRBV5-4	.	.	CASSFSGSQETQYF	TGTGCCAGCAGTTTCTCAGGCTCCCAAGAGACCCAGTACTTC
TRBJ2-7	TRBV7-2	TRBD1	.	CASSPKGTGYEQYF	TGTGCCAGCAGCCCCAAGGGGACAGGCTACGAGCAGTACTTC
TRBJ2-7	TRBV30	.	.	CAWTPTGYEQYF	TGTGCCTGGACGCCGACGGGCTACGAGCAGTACTTC
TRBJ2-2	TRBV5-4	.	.	CASSLDLVHTGELFF	TGTGCCAGCAGCTTGGATCTAGTTCACACCGGGGAGCTGTTTTTT
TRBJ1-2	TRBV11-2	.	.	CASSSINRQKGYTF	TGTGCCAGCAGCTCCATAAACCGACAGAAGGGCTACACCTTC
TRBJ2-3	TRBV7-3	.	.	CASSEGVDTQYF	TGTGCCAGCAGCGAAGGAGTGGATACGCAGTATTTT
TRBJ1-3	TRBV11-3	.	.	CASSLEGTTGNTIYF	TGTGCCAGCAGCTTAGAAGGGACAACTGGAAACACCATATATTTT